These 20 T cell receptor beta chains originate from one sample sequenced in a study of CD8+ T cells in alopecia areata. Extracted from the samples, RNA was reverse transcribed into cDNA to serve as the sequencing template. The repertoire was sequenced with immunoSEQ multiplex PCR; TCRdb's copy has only in-frame clones and lacks some. Among under 250,000 clones, approximately 53% were seen once, and the ten largest hold about 5.3%. The sample consisted of CD8+ T cells sorted from blood. Receptors originate from a human donor in good health.

The chain couples TRBV7-9 to TRBJ2-5; either TRBD1 or TRBD2 may fit D (5 bases each). This CDR3 is 16 amino acids long. Germline assignment: CDR1 SEHNR and CDR2 FQNEAQ (reference sequence). V lost 7 bases and J 3 bases, leaving 21 bases between the germline ends. The CDR3 sequence is CASTPGTLRREETQYF. The CDR3 nucleotides are TGTGCCAGCACTCCGGGGACGCTAAGGCGCGAAGAGACCCAGTACTTC.

The chain is built from TRBV11-2 and TRBJ1-1, with 10 bases identical to TRBD1. This CDR3 has 18 amino acids. Germline V lookup: CDR1 SGHAT, CDR2 FQNNGV. The V gene end was trimmed by 5 bases and the J gene end by 3 bases; junction bases not matched to a gene: 15. CDR3 coding DNA: TGTGCCAGCAGCGGAGGGACAGGGGCCACCCTAACGGACACTGAAGCTTTCTTT. This translates into CASSGGTGATLTDTEAFF.

The sample holds a few counts of this clone. The chain has TRBV6-1 and TRBJ2-1; 12 positions agree with TRBD2. This CDR3 comprises 15 residues. The trim removed 3 bases at V and 6 bases at J, leaving 3 bases unmatched. The V gene's germline CDR1 is MNHNS and CDR2 SASEGT. In DNA form, the CDR3 reads TGTGCCAGCAGTGACTCTAGCGGGGGGGCCAATGAGCAGTTCTTC. Translation gives CASSDSSGGANEQFF.

This clone was detected only a few times. V and J are TRBV16 and TRBJ2-1, with D unresolved. Germline CDR1 KGHSY, CDR2 FQNENV. This CDR3 is built from 13 residues. V shed 0 bases and J shed 13 bases, with 13 bases lying between them. CDR3 sequence (DNA): TGTGCCAGCAGCCAATCGAGTAATCGCGGCCAGTTCTTC. Amino acids: CASSQSSNRGQFF.

This clone occurred a few times. The chain has TRBV11-2 and TRBJ1-6; possibly TRBD1 for D (5 bases). This CDR3 has 14 amino acids. Trimming took off 1 base at V and 7 bases at J, with 8 bases between the two ends. Germline loops: CDR1 SGHAT, CDR2 FQNNGV. The DNA of the CDR3 is TGTGCCAGCAGCTTAGGACAGCCGAATTCACCCCTCCACTTT. Protein product: CASSLGQPNSPLHF. Combining the CDR3 with reference TRBV11-2 and TRBJ1-6 gives the whole variable domain EAGVAQSPRYKIIEKRQSVAFWCNPISGHATLYWYQQILGQGPKLLIQFQNNGVVDDSQLPKDRFSAERLKGVDSTLKIQPAKLEDSAVYLCASSLGQPNSPLHFGNGTRLTVT.

With respect to this clone: At the DNA level, this CDR3 is encoded by other sequences in the same sample as well. The chain recombines TRBV27 with TRBJ2-7, with 7 bases identical to TRBD1. This CDR3 has 14 residues. Trimming took 4 bases from V and 4 from J; bases not matched to a gene: 7. Germline V gives CDR1 MNHEY, CDR2 SMNVEV (reference sequence). The CDR3 bases are TGTGCCAGCAGTTGGACAGGTGGTGGATACGAGCAGTACTTC. Its protein is CASSWTGGGYEQYF.

The V gene is TRBV27, the J gene TRBJ1-4, with D possibly TRBD1 on 5 matching bases. Trimming pared 4 bases from V and 3 bases from J, leaving 18 bases between. The germline gives CDR1 MNHEY, CDR2 SMNVEV (reference sequence). The CDR3 spans 17 residues. The DNA of the CDR3 is TGTGCCAGCAGTTCCGGACGGGGGAGTGGGGCTAATGAAAAACTGTTTTTT. Amino acid sequence: CASSSGRGSGANEKLFF.

This chain links TRBV7-6 with TRBJ2-1; D unresolved. The germline V and J ends were trimmed by 5 bases and 5 bases, with 7 bases remaining between them. CDR3 size: 12 residues. The V gene's germline CDR1 is SGHVS and CDR2 FNYEAQ. CDR3 sequence reads: CASSPDNNEQFF. CDR3 DNA sequence: TGTGCCAGCAGCCCCGACAACAATGAGCAGTTCTTC.

This clone was detected many times. This specimen includes other DNA sequences encoding the same CDR3. V and J are TRBV29-1 and TRBJ2-7, with D maybe TRBD2 (5 bases). V was trimmed by 3 bases and J by 3 bases, leaving 9 bases between them. Germline CDR1 is SQVTM and CDR2 is ANQGSEA. This CDR3 comprises 12 residues. CDR3 protein: CSVEERDYEQYF. DNA of the CDR3: TGCAGCGTTGAGGAACGGGACTACGAGCAGTACTTC.

V gene TRBV27 combines with J gene TRBJ1-5; D is ambiguous. Trimming left V 3 bases short and J 4 bases short, with 16 bases between. This CDR3 is 16 amino acids long. Germline V lookup: CDR1 MNHEY, CDR2 SMNVEV (reference sequence). Written as DNA, the CDR3 is TGTGCCAGCAGTTTCTGGCACCCCAGTGAGAATCAGCCCCAGCATTTT. It translates to CASSFWHPSENQPQHF.

CDR3 residues: CSVTGDYYEQYF. The CDR3 DNA is TGCAGCGTTACAGGGGACTACTACGAGCAGTACTTC. J is TRBJ2-7 and V is TRBV29-1, with D possibly being TRBD1 or TRBD2 (7 bases each). Germline assignment: CDR1 SQVTM and CDR2 ANQGSEA. Trimming pared 5 bases from V and 3 bases from J, leaving 11 bases between. The CDR3 covers 12 residues.

This clone was seen just once. The chain recombines TRBV5-1 with TRBJ2-7; D unclear. The CDR3 has 11 residues. The ends were cut back, 0 bases at V and 7 bases at J, with 5 bases in the middle. From germline, CDR1 is SGHRS and CDR2 YFSETQ. CDR3: CASSLGREQYF. CDR3 sequence (DNA): TGCGCCAGCAGCTTGGGTCGGGAGCAGTACTTC. The full variable domain, its missing parts supplied by reference TRBV5-1 and TRBJ2-7, is KAGVTQTPRYLIKTRGQQVTLSCSPISGHRSVSWYQQTPGQGLQFLFEYFSETQRNKGNFPGRFSGRQFSNSRSEMNVSTLELGDSALYLCASSLGREQYFGPGTRLTVT.

V and J are TRBV4-1 and TRBJ1-2; D is uncertain. Germline CDR1 is MGHRA and CDR2 is YSYEKL. This CDR3 is 13 amino acids long. Trimming took off 3 bases at V and 3 bases at J, with 8 bases between the two ends. CDR3 residues: CASSHPQDYGYTF. CDR3 nucleotide sequence: TGCGCCAGCAGCCATCCCCAGGACTATGGCTACACCTTC.

This clone was seen a few times. J is TRBJ2-1 and V is TRBV29-1, with D possibly being TRBD2 (6 bases). The CDR3 length is 13 residues. V was clipped by 5 bases and J by 8 bases, with 16 bases between them. The germline CDR1 and CDR2 sequences are SQVTM and ANQGSEA. CDR3 DNA: TGCAGCGTTAAGGCAGGGACTGTTTATGAGCAGTTCTTC. Protein: CSVKAGTVYEQFF.

The rearrangement links TRBV5-1 to TRBJ2-1; 13 positions match TRBD2. This CDR3 has 19 residues. Per the germline V gene, CDR1 is SGHRS and CDR2 is YFSETQ. V shed 0 bases, J shed 0 bases, and the junction held 6 bases outside the gene matches. The CDR3, as DNA: TGCGCCAGCAGCTTGGGACTAGCGGGGGGCCTGAGCTCCTACAATGAGCAGTTCTTC. Translation: CASSLGLAGGLSSYNEQFF.

The V call is TRBV29-1, the J call TRBJ1-1; TRBD1 agrees at 9 bases. The CDR3 runs to 15 residues. After removal of 5 bases from V and 0 bases from J, the junction contained 7 bases not matched to a gene. Germline CDR1 SQVTM, CDR2 ANQGSEA. The CDR3 is CSVTGTGSMNTEAFF. The DNA for the CDR3 is TGCAGCGTTACCGGGACAGGGAGCATGAACACTGAAGCTTTCTTT.

This clone was observed a handful of times. The chain has TRBV11-1 and TRBJ2-5; D is unresolved. The germline V gene encodes CDR1 SGHAT and CDR2 FQDESV (reference sequence). V was trimmed by 3 bases and J by 2 bases, leaving 13 bases between them. This CDR3 is built from 15 residues. The CDR3 DNA is TGTGCCAGCAGCTTCCTGAACAGCGTACAAGAGACCCAGTACTTC. Its protein product is CASSFLNSVQETQYF. The variable domain in full, with the rest retrieved from reference TRBV11-1 and TRBJ2-5, is EAEVAQSPRYKITEKSQAVAFWCDPISGHATLYWYRQILGQGPELLVQFQDESVVDDSQLPKDRFSAERLKGVDSTLKIQPAELGDSAMYLCASSFLNSVQETQYFGPGTRLLVL.

The chain joins TRBV30 to TRBJ1-1, with unresolved D. The CDR3 sequence is 12 residues long. Deletions cut 0 bases from V and 10 bases from J, with 12 bases between. The germline CDR1 and CDR2 sequences are GTSNPN and SVGIG (reference sequence). The CDR3 coding sequence is TGTGCCTGGAGTGTAGGGAGCCTGGGAGCTTTCTTT. Translating it yields CAWSVGSLGAFF.

The chain recombines TRBV4-1 with TRBJ1-1; D unclear. CDR1 and CDR2 from the germline V gene are MGHRA and YSYEKL. The length of the CDR3 is 13 residues. Trimming took 2 bases from V and 4 from J, leaving 8 bases between them. In DNA, the CDR3 is TGCGCCAGCAGCCAAAACTCGGGCACTGAAGCTTTCTTT. Translation gives CASSQNSGTEAFF.

The chain couples TRBV23-1 to TRBJ1-2; D is uncertain. TRBV23-1 is annotated as an ORF whose role is uncertain. The CDR3 is 14 residues long. V dropped 5 bases and J dropped 3 bases, with 13 bases sitting between them. CDR3 amino acids: CASSAIYMDYGYTF. The CDR3 DNA reads as TGCGCCAGCAGTGCGATTTATATGGACTATGGCTACACCTTC.